The 7 T cell receptor beta chains reported below all come from one sample, sequenced in a study of blood T cell repertoires in COVID-19. The protocol was immunoSEQ multiplex PCR, while the TCRdb copy is restricted to in-frame clones and leaves out a portion. The repertoire holds about 250,000 clones, with roughly 83% as singletons. Sequencing was carried out using peripheral blood. Receptor source: a man of 80 years or more with acute or convalescent COVID-19.

The CDR3 coding sequence is TGTGCCAGCAGCGCCTCTAGCGGGAGGGCCACCGGGGAGCTGTTTTTT. Its protein is CASSASSGRATGELFF. The chain links TRBV7-3 to TRBJ2-2, with 12 positions matching TRBD2. Germline CDR1 and CDR2: SGHTA and FQGTGA. This CDR3 comprises 16 residues. J gave up 4 bases and V 5 bases, and 5 bases lay outside the gene matches.

The V gene is TRBV24-1, the J gene TRBJ2-5, with D perhaps TRBD2 (7 bases). V dropped 5 bases and J dropped 0 bases, with 27 bases sitting between them. This CDR3 is 20 amino acids long. Germline V gene data show CDR1 as KGHDR and CDR2 as SFDVKD. The CDR3 nucleotides are TGTGCCACCAGTGCCTCCCGGGGGGCTCGAGCTTTGAAGGACCAAGAGACCCAGTACTTC. Protein sequence: CATSASRGARALKDQETQYF.

In DNA form, the CDR3 reads TGTGCCAGCAGCCGTACTAGCGGGGGGGCCGGTGAGCAGTTCTTC. It translates to CASSRTSGGAGEQFF. The genes are TRBV7-2 and TRBJ2-1; 13 nucleotides agree with TRBD2. CDR3 length equals 15 residues. The germline gives CDR1 SGHTA, CDR2 FQGNSA. The V segment lost 5 bases and the J segment 9 bases; nucleotides outside the gene matches: 7.

V usage is TRBV7-9 and J usage is TRBJ2-3, with D tentatively TRBD2 (7 bases). The ends were cut back, 5 bases at V and 8 bases at J, with 17 bases in the middle. This CDR3 spans 14 amino acids. Germline-derived CDR1 and CDR2 are SEHNR and FQNEAQ (reference sequence). The CDR3 sequence is CASSQSGGLGTQYF. Written as DNA, the CDR3 is TGTGCCAGCAGCCAATCGGGGGGCCTGGGTACGCAGTATTTT.

This rearrangement joins TRBV7-2 to TRBJ2-7, with 8 positions matching TRBD1. Germline CDR1 reads SGHTA; CDR2 reads FQGNSA. Germline trimming cut 0 bases from V and 0 bases from J; bases unmatched to any gene: 4. The CDR3 loop spans 16 amino acids. The CDR3, as DNA: TGTGCCAGCAGCTTAGCTTCGGGACAGGCCTCCTACGAGCAGTACTTC. Translation: CASSLASGQASYEQYF. Complete variable domain (other parts from reference TRBV7-2 and TRBJ2-7): GAGVSQSPSNKVTEKGKDVELRCDPISGHTALYWYRQSLGQGLEFLIYFQGNSAPDKSGLPSDRFSAERTGGSVSTLTIQRTQQEDSAVYLCASSLASGQASYEQYFGPGTRLTVT.

This chain joins TRBV18 and TRBJ2-3; the match to TRBD1 covers 7 bases. The CDR3 has 14 residues. Trimming at V came to 4 bases and at J to 1 base, leaving 2 bases not matched to a gene. Germline values: CDR1 KGHSH, CDR2 LQKENI. CDR3 bases: TGTGCCAGCTCACTCGGACAGGGCACAGATACGCAGTATTTT. This gives the protein CASSLGQGTDTQYF.

V is TRBV5-1 and J is TRBJ2-7; 9 positions agree with TRBD2. CDR1 is SGHRS, CDR2 YFSETQ, per germline. This CDR3 has 15 amino acids. The ends lost 3 bases at V and 5 bases at J; junction bases unmatched: 9. Here the CDR3 DNA reads TGCGCCAGCAGCTCGGTTTCGGGACTAGCTCACGAGCAGTACTTC. It translates to CASSSVSGLAHEQYF.